A single sample gave rise to the 20 T cell receptor beta chains below, sequenced in a study of early T cells in non-severe SARS-CoV-2 infection. TCRdb itself ran the 5' RACE reads through MiXCR, one entry per CDR3 protein. Counted here are around 63,000 distinct CDR3 sequences, 13% occurring once; the ten biggest clones make up about 4.7%. Sequenced sample: whole blood. These receptors originate from an adult who was a healthcare worker with PCR-confirmed SARS-CoV-2 infection or an uninfected control (not recorded which).

This clonotype was detected many times. The chain carries TRBV12-3 or TRBV12-4 and TRBJ1-1; D gene ambiguous. V was cut by 4 bases and J by 0 bases, with 9 bases left in between. This CDR3 comprises 14 residues. In DNA form, the CDR3 reads TGTGCCAGCAGTTCTGGGCTCATGAACACTGAAGCTTTCTTT. It codes for CASSSGLMNTEAFF.

This clonotype was counted many times. V gene TRBV6-6 combines with J gene TRBJ1-5; 8 positions match TRBD1. Germline CDR1 is MNHNY and CDR2 is SVGAGI (reference sequence). The V and J ends lost 4 bases and 5 bases, in that order; junction bases with no gene match: 10. This CDR3 region has 16 residues. CDR3 region: CASSSSGRGRDQPQHF. In DNA, the CDR3 is TGTGCCAGCAGTTCCTCGGGCAGGGGGCGAGATCAGCCCCAGCATTTT.

This clonotype was observed many times. The chain uses TRBV11-2 and TRBJ2-1; D unresolved. Germline V CDR1 and CDR2: SGHAT, FQNNGV. This CDR3 has 15 residues. V was trimmed by 4 bases and J by 15 bases, leaving 25 bases between them. CDR3: CASSSLRTYNEPWFF. The CDR3 DNA follows: TGTGCCAGCAGCTCCTTGCGGACCTATAATGAGCCCTGGTTCTTC.

This chain connects TRBV20-1 to TRBJ1-1; D gene unclear. Germline values: CDR1 DFQATT, CDR2 SNEGSKA (reference sequence). This CDR3 region has 11 residues. The ends were cut back, 3 bases at V and 6 bases at J, with 8 bases in the middle. The CDR3 loop is CSASLFAEAFF. CDR3 DNA sequence: TGCAGTGCTAGTCTGTTCGCTGAAGCTTTCTTT.

This clonotype showed up many times. V gene TRBV29-1 combines with J gene TRBJ1-1, with TRBD1 as a possible D gene (5 bases). From germline, CDR1 is SQVTM and CDR2 ANQGSEA. V lost 1 base and J lost 1, with 7 bases in between. This CDR3 spans 13 amino acids. CDR3 in amino acids: CSVEVGGNTEAFF. In DNA form, the CDR3 reads TGCAGCGTTGAAGTGGGGGGGAACACTGAAGCTTTCTTT.

CDR3 region: CASSQGLVGATGELFF. The CDR3 DNA reads as TGTGCCAGCAGCCAAGGACTAGTCGGGGCCACCGGGGAGCTGTTTTTT. J is TRBJ2-2 and V is TRBV3-1, with D possibly matching TRBD2 (6 bases). The CDR3 contains 16 residues. V was trimmed by 1 base and J by 4 bases, leaving 13 bases between them. From germline, CDR1 is LGHDT and CDR2 YNNKEL (reference sequence).

The chain combines TRBV5-1 with TRBJ2-1; TRBD2 aligns across 9 bases. The germline gives CDR1 SGHRS, CDR2 YFSETQ. The V gene end was trimmed by 4 bases and the J gene end by 1 base; junction bases not matched to a gene: 6. The CDR3 has 16 amino acids. CDR3 sequence (DNA): TGCGCCAGCAGCCAGGGAGCGGGGGGTTCCTACAATGAGCAGTTCTTC. Protein sequence: CASSQGAGGSYNEQFF.

This chain connects TRBV5-4 to TRBJ1-1; perhaps TRBD1 as D (5 bases). There are 14 residues in the CDR3. The V end was cut by 4 bases, the J end by 5 bases, with 15 bases between. Per the germline V gene, CDR1 is SGHNT and CDR2 is YYREEE (reference sequence). CDR3 amino acids: CASSGGGRDTEAFF. The CDR3 DNA follows: TGTGCCAGCAGCGGGGGGGGAAGGGATACTGAAGCTTTCTTT.

In its sample, this clonotype was seen a few times. The chain recombines TRBV29-1 with TRBJ1-2; no reliable D call. Germline CDR1 and CDR2: SQVTM and ANQGSEA. The CDR3 has 13 amino acids. Between the trimmed V and J ends, which lost 0 bases and 2 bases, there was a span of 7 bases. As DNA, the CDR3 is TGCAGCGTTGAAGACGGCCTCAACTATGGCTACACCTTC. This gives the protein CSVEDGLNYGYTF.

The table lists this clonotype with many counts. The chain links TRBV7-9 to TRBJ2-7; 11 positions agree with TRBD1. This CDR3 region has 14 residues. Germline V gives CDR1 SEHNR, CDR2 FQNEAQ (reference sequence). J was trimmed by 7 bases and V by 4 bases; bases with no gene match: 6. The CDR3 reads CASSSDRGHGEQYF. DNA for the CDR3: TGTGCCAGCAGCTCGGACAGGGGGCATGGTGAGCAGTACTTC.

This clonotype was observed a few times. The chain has TRBV7-8 and TRBJ1-1; D remains ambiguous. The CDR3 length is 14 residues. Germline V gives CDR1 SGHVS, CDR2 FQNEAQ. The V and J ends lost 2 bases and 1 base respectively, with 8 bases between them. The CDR3 here is CASSLSPQNTEAFF. In DNA, the CDR3 is TGTGCCAGCAGCTTATCTCCCCAGAACACTGAAGCTTTCTTT.

This clonotype was seen at least ten times. This sequence joins TRBV7-6 and TRBJ2-7, with 9 bases matching TRBD2. This CDR3 is built from 16 residues. Germline loops: CDR1 SGHVS, CDR2 FNYEAQ. Germline trimming cut 5 bases from V and 5 bases from J; bases unmatched to any gene: 13. The CDR3 sequence is CASSPAGGLFTHEQYF. As DNA, the CDR3 is TGTGCCAGCAGCCCAGCGGGGGGACTGTTCACCCACGAGCAGTACTTC. The full variable domain, rest sourced from reference TRBV7-6 and TRBJ2-7, is GAGVSQSPRYKVTKRGQDVALRCDPISGHVSLYWYRQALGQGPEFLTYFNYEAQQDKSGLPNDRFSAERPEGSISTLTIQRTEQRDSAMYRCASSPAGGLFTHEQYFGPGTRLTVT.

This clonotype was detected ten times or more. This rearrangement joins TRBV20-1 to TRBJ2-5; TRBD1 might be the D (6 bases). CDR1 is DFQATT, CDR2 SNEGSKA, per germline (reference sequence). V shed 3 bases and J shed 1 base, with 12 bases lying between them. The CDR3 runs 14 residues. In DNA form, the CDR3 reads TGCAGTGCTAGTCCCCTGGGGGCCCAAGAGACCCAGTACTTC. Encoded protein: CSASPLGAQETQYF.

This clonotype was seen repeatedly, ten times or more. The chain links TRBV6-5 to TRBJ1-4; tentative D call: TRBD1 (5 bases). Trimming removed 6 bases from V and 8 bases from J, with 16 bases in between. The CDR3 length is 14 residues. The germline CDR1 and CDR2 sequences are MNHEY and SVGAGI. The CDR3 region has the DNA TGTGCCAGCAGCAGCCCCGGACAACCGGAAAAACTGTTTTTT. Amino acid sequence: CASSSPGQPEKLFF.

The sample holds many counts of this clonotype. The chain uses TRBV7-2 and TRBJ1-3; no firm D call. The V gene's germline CDR1 is SGHTA and CDR2 FQGNSA. V was clipped by 3 bases and J by 0 bases, with 9 bases between them. The CDR3 totals 15 residues. CDR3 nucleotide sequence: TGTGCCAGCAGCTTCGGGCAGCTCTCTGGAAACACCATATATTTT. It is translated as CASSFGQLSGNTIYF.

This clonotype was picked up a small number of times. The V call is TRBV7-2, the J call TRBJ1-6; 11 bases align to TRBD1. CDR3 length equals 19 residues. Germline values: CDR1 SGHTA, CDR2 FQGNSA. V lost 0 bases to trimming and J lost 0 bases; unmatched junction nucleotides: 4. The CDR3 loop is CASSLAGGTGGSYNSPLHF. DNA of the CDR3: TGTGCCAGCAGCTTAGCCGGTGGGACAGGGGGCTCCTATAATTCACCCCTCCACTTT. Based on the CDR3 plus reference TRBV7-2 and TRBJ1-6, the full variable domain is GAGVSQSPSNKVTEKGKDVELRCDPISGHTALYWYRQSLGQGLEFLIYFQGNSAPDKSGLPSDRFSAERTGGSVSTLTIQRTQQEDSAVYLCASSLAGGTGGSYNSPLHFGNGTRLTVT.

This clonotype has at least ten counts. The V and J genes are TRBV10-3 and TRBJ1-5, with TRBD1 matching 7 bases. From germline, CDR1 is ENHRY and CDR2 SYGVKD. The CDR3 is 16 residues long. V was clipped by 5 bases and J by 6 bases; unmatched bases: 13. The CDR3 protein is CAISPGDRVESQPQHF. The CDR3 DNA sequence: TGTGCCATCAGTCCCGGAGACAGGGTTGAGAGTCAGCCCCAGCATTTT.

This clonotype was seen ten or more times. This rearrangement joins TRBV2 to TRBJ2-1; tentative D call: TRBD2 (5 bases). Trimming cost V 8 bases and J 8 bases, with 7 bases left between them. Germline lookup yields CDR1 SNHLY and CDR2 FYNNEI. The CDR3 consists of 10 residues. The DNA for the CDR3 is TGTGCCAGCGGAGGCTATGAGCAGTTCTTC. Translating gives CASGGYEQFF.

The chain combines TRBV6-2 or TRBV6-3 with TRBJ2-7, with D possibly being TRBD1 (6 bases). V gave up 0 bases and J gave up 5 bases, with 14 bases separating them. The CDR3 is made up of 15 amino acids. Per the germline V gene, CDR1 is MNHEY and CDR2 is SVGEGT. The CDR3 region is CASSYSWGPPDEQYF. CDR3 nucleotides: TGTGCCAGCAGTTACTCTTGGGGGCCACCTGACGAGCAGTACTTC.

This clonotype has a count of ten or more. The chain recombines TRBV7-2 with TRBJ2-2, with 9 bases lining up with TRBD2. Unmatched junction bases numbered 10, after V lost 5 bases and J lost 0 bases. Germline loops: CDR1 SGHTA, CDR2 FQGNSA. This CDR3 contains 18 residues. The CDR3 DNA is TGTGCCAGCAGCCCATCTGGGCGGGGGGGATCGAACACCGGGGAGCTGTTTTTT. It codes for CASSPSGRGGSNTGELFF. Based on the CDR3 plus reference TRBV7-2 and TRBJ2-2, the full variable domain is GAGVSQSPSNKVTEKGKDVELRCDPISGHTALYWYRQSLGQGLEFLIYFQGNSAPDKSGLPSDRFSAERTGGSVSTLTIQRTQQEDSAVYLCASSPSGRGGSNTGELFFGEGSRLTVL.